This T cell receptor beta chain stems from a study of OX40 agonist ivuxolimab in advanced cancers. As for the study in general: While on treatment, patients had intravenous ivuxolimab at 0.01 to 10 mg/kg every 2 weeks. Partial responses were achieved by three patients, of whom one had hepatocellular carcinoma and two had cutaneous melanoma.

Germline V gene data show CDR1 as MNHNS and CDR2 as SASEGT. The CDR3 consists of 15 residues. With V trimmed by 6 bases and J by 5 bases, 11 bases remained unmatched. TCRdb's copy holds only in-frame clones and misses some; the assay was immunoSEQ multiplex PCR. The sample consists of just under 75,000 clones, more than 85% of them appearing once. The specimen comprised CD4+ or CD8+ T cells sorted from blood, sampled in a trial of the OX40 agonist ivuxolimab. This receptor was identified in an adult with an advanced solid tumor such as melanoma, head and neck, liver or kidney cancer. This rearrangement joins TRBV6-1 to TRBJ2-7; 9 nucleotides match TRBD2. The DNA of the CDR3 is TGTGCCAGCAGGGTAACGGGCGGGAGGGCCGACGAGCAGTACTTC. Residues: CASRVTGGRADEQYF.